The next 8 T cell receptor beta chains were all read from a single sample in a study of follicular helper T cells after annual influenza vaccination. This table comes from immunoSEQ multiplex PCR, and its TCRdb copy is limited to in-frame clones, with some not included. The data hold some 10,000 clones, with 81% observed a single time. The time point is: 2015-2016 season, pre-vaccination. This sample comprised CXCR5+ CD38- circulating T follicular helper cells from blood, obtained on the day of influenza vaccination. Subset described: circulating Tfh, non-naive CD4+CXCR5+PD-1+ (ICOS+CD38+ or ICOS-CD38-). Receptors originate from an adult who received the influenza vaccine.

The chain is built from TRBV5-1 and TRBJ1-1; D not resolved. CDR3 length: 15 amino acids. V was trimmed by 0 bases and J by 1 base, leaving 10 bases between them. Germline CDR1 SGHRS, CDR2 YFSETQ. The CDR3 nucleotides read TGCGCCAGCAGCTTGGGGCAAACTTCGAACACTGAAGCTTTCTTT. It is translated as CASSLGQTSNTEAFF.

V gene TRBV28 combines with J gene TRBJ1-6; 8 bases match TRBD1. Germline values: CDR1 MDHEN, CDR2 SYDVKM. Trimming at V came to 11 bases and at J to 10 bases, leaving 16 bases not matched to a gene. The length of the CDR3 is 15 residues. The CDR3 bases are TGTGCCGTCAGGCAGGACAGGGTTAACACCTCACCCCTCCACTTT. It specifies CAVRQDRVNTSPLHF.

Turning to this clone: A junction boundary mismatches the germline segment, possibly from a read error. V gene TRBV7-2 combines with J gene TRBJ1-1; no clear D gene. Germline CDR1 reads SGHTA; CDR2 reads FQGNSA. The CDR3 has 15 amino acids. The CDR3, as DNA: TGTGCCAGCACCTTAAGGAGAGGCGCGAACACTGAAGCTTTCTTT. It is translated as CASTLRRGANTEAFF.

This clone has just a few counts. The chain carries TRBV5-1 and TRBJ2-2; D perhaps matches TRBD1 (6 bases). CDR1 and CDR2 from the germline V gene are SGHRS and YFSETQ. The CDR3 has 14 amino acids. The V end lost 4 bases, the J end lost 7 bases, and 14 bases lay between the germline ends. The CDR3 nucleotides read TGCGCCAGCAGCCGGACAGTCACGATCGGGGAGCTGTTTTTT. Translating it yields CASSRTVTIGELFF.

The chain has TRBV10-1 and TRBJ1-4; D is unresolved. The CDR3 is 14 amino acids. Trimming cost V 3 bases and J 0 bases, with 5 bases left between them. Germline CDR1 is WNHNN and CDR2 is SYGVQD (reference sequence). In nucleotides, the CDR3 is TGCGCCAGCAGTGAAGGGACAACTAATGAAAAACTGTTTTTT. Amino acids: CASSEGTTNEKLFF.

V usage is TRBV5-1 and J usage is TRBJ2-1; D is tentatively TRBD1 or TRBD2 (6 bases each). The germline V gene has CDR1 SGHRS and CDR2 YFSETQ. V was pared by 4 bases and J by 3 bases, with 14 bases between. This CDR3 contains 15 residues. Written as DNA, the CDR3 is TGCGCCAGCAGCCAGGGGCGCGGGGACTACAATGAGCAGTTCTTC. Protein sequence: CASSQGRGDYNEQFF.

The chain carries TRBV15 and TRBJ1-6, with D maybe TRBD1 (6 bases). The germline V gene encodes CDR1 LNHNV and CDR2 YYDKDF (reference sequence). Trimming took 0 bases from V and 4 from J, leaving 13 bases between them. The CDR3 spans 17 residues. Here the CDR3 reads CATSRESGDIYNSPLHF. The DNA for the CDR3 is TGTGCCACCAGCAGAGAATCCGGGGACATATATAATTCACCCCTCCACTTT.

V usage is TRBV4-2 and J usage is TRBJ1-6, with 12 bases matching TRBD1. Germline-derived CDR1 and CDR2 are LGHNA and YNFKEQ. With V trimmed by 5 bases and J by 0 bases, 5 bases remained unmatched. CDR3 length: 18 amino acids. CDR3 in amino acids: CASSAGTGGSSYNSPLHF. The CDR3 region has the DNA TGTGCCAGCAGCGCAGGGACAGGGGGCAGCTCCTATAATTCACCCCTCCACTTT.